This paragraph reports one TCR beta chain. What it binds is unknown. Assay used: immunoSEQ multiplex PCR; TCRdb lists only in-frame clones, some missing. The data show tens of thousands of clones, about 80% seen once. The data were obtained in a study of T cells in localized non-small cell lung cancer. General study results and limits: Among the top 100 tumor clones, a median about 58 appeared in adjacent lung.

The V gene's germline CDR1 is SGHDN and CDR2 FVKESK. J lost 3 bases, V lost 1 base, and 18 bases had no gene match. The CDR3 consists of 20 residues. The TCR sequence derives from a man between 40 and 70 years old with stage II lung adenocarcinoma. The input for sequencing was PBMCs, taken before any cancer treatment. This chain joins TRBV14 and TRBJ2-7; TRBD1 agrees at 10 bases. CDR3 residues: CASSQGVRRQGARGGYEQYF. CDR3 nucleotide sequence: TGTGCCAGCAGCCAAGGAGTCAGGCGACAGGGGGCGAGGGGCGGCTACGAGCAGTACTTC.